The rows below give T cell receptor beta chains drawn from one sample of a study of CD8 T cells in ankylosing spondylitis. TCRdb independently ran MiXCR on the 5' RACE reads; one entry per CDR3 protein. The sample holds some 130,000 distinct CDR3 sequences; approximately 17% are singletons and the top ten take roughly 30%. The sequenced sample was blood, either unsorted or a sorted T cell fraction (not recorded which). Receptors were obtained from a male donor with ankylosing spondylitis. CDR3s include the opening cysteine and the closing phenylalanine or tryptophan. The order of the fields is J gene, clone size, D gene, V gene, CDR3 protein, CDR3 DNA. A D gene is named only where the DNA matches it firmly. The size field is filled for only some rows; it gives once, few, many or a size class.

J: TRBJ1-5; size: many; D: .; V: TRBV27; CDR3: CASSTTGLNQPQHF; DNA: TGTGCCAGCAGCACGACAGGACTCAATCAGCCCCAGCATTTT
J: TRBJ2-1; size: .; D: .; V: TRBV13; CDR3: CASSLSQLASSYNEQFF; DNA: TGTGCCAGCAGCTTGTCCCAACTTGCGAGCTCCTACAATGAGCAGTTCTTC
J: TRBJ2-2; size: few; D: .; V: TRBV4-1; CDR3: CASSRSHGGELFF; DNA: TGCGCCAGCAGCCGATCGCACGGCGGGGAGCTGTTTTTT
J: TRBJ1-5; size: few; D: .; V: TRBV12-3/TRBV12-4; CDR3: CASRQTRTLDQPQHF; DNA: TGTGCCAGCAGGCAGACCAGGACACTAGATCAGCCCCAGCATTTT
J: TRBJ1-2; size: .; D: .; V: TRBV10-3; CDR3: CAITEGQNYGYTF; DNA: TGTGCCATCACCGAGGGTCAAAACTATGGCTACACCTTC
J: TRBJ2-1; size: .; D: TRBD1; V: TRBV19; CDR3: CASSMGTGPSYEQFF; DNA: TGTGCCAGTAGTATGGGGACAGGCCCTTCCTATGAGCAGTTCTTC
J: TRBJ2-2; size: few; D: TRBD2; V: TRBV7-3; CDR3: CASSSLAPGELFF; DNA: TGTGCCAGCAGCTCACTAGCGCCCGGGGAGCTGTTTTTT
J: TRBJ1-2; size: .; D: .; V: TRBV5-6; CDR3: CASSLQGRYGYTF; DNA: TGTGCCAGCAGCCTGCAGGGACGGTATGGCTACACCTTC
J: TRBJ2-2; size: few; D: TRBD2; V: TRBV5-5; CDR3: CASSPNLAGVGNGELFF; DNA: TGTGCCAGCAGCCCGAACTTGGCGGGAGTGGGGAACGGGGAGCTGTTTTTT
J: TRBJ2-1; size: .; D: TRBD2; V: TRBV20-1; CDR3: CSARVEIPGLANNEQFF; DNA: TGCAGTGCTAGAGTGGAAATTCCGGGACTAGCGAACAATGAGCAGTTCTTC
J: TRBJ2-2; size: few; D: .; V: TRBV27; CDR3: CASSLMGRETGELFF; DNA: TGTGCCAGCAGTTTAATGGGACGGGAAACCGGGGAGCTGTTTTTT
J: TRBJ1-1; size: .; D: .; V: TRBV6-5; CDR3: CASSYGRNTEAFF; DNA: TGTGCCAGCAGTTACGGCCGGAACACTGAAGCTTTCTTT
J: TRBJ2-7; size: .; D: .; V: TRBV7-2; CDR3: CASSLEGGTPYEQYF; DNA: TGTGCCAGCAGCTTAGAGGGCGGGACCCCCTACGAGCAGTACTTC
J: TRBJ2-7; size: .; D: TRBD2; V: TRBV5-1; CDR3: CASSLKVGEGFGNEQYF; DNA: TGCGCCAGCAGCTTAAAGGTCGGGGAGGGGTTCGGGAACGAGCAGTACTTC
J: TRBJ1-5; size: few; D: .; V: TRBV15; CDR3: CATSGLIDNNQPQHF; DNA: TGTGCCACCAGCGGATTAATCGACAACAATCAGCCCCAGCATTTT
J: TRBJ2-7; size: few; D: TRBD1; V: TRBV5-5; CDR3: CASSLRGQAYEQYF; DNA: TGTGCCAGCAGCTTGCGGGGACAGGCCTACGAGCAGTACTTC
J: TRBJ2-1; size: few; D: .; V: TRBV5-4; CDR3: CASSLSEANEQFF; DNA: TGTGCCAGCAGCTTGTCCGAGGCTAATGAGCAGTTCTTC
J: TRBJ2-1; size: few; D: TRBD2; V: TRBV6-5; CDR3: CASRLTSGSYNEQFF; DNA: TGTGCCAGCAGATTGACTAGCGGCTCCTACAATGAGCAGTTCTTC
J: TRBJ2-1; size: .; D: .; V: TRBV9; CDR3: CASSVGVWRANVHNEQFF; DNA: TGTGCCAGCAGCGTAGGGGTCTGGAGAGCGAACGTCCACAATGAGCAGTTCTTC
J: TRBJ1-6; size: .; D: .; V: TRBV15; CDR3: CATSRVQGLDSPLHF; DNA: TGTGCCACCAGCAGAGTCCAGGGGTTGGATTCACCCCTCCACTTT
J: TRBJ1-5; size: many; D: .; V: TRBV12-3/TRBV12-4; CDR3: CASSFDLYGVRDTSNQPQHF; DNA: TGTGCCAGCAGTTTTGACTTGTACGGAGTCAGGGACACTAGCAATCAGCCCCAGCATTTT
J: TRBJ2-1; size: few; D: TRBD2; V: TRBV2; CDR3: CASRELPGLAGVGEQFF; DNA: TGTGCCAGCAGAGAATTGCCGGGACTAGCGGGAGTCGGTGAGCAGTTCTTC
J: TRBJ2-3; size: .; D: .; V: TRBV7-9; CDR3: CASSSERVLPSTDTQYF; DNA: TGTGCCAGCAGCTCTGAAAGGGTGTTACCTAGCACAGATACGCAGTATTTT
J: TRBJ2-7; size: .; D: .; V: TRBV7-2; CDR3: CASSFTGFQSDEQYF; DNA: TGTGCCAGCAGCTTCACGGGGTTTCAAAGCGACGAGCAGTACTTC
J: TRBJ2-7; size: .; D: TRBD1; V: TRBV6-5; CDR3: CASSYARGQGYEQYF; DNA: TGTGCCAGCAGTTACGCGAGGGGACAGGGCTACGAGCAGTACTTC
J: TRBJ2-7; size: once; D: TRBD2; V: TRBV28; CDR3: CASRGLVGTSREQYF; DNA: TGTGCCAGCAGGGGCCTAGTCGGGACTAGCCGAGAGCAGTACTTC
J: TRBJ2-1; size: .; D: TRBD2; V: TRBV19; CDR3: CASSIPGLAHEQFF; DNA: TGTGCCAGTAGTATACCGGGACTAGCCCATGAGCAGTTCTTC
J: TRBJ2-1; size: .; D: .; V: TRBV20-1; CDR3: CSGWSPRVGDNEQFF; DNA: TGCAGTGGCTGGTCACCCAGGGTCGGGGACAATGAGCAGTTCTTC
J: TRBJ2-1; size: .; D: TRBD2; V: TRBV27; CDR3: CASSDELAGILGEQFF; DNA: TGTGCCAGCAGTGACGAACTAGCGGGAATTTTAGGTGAGCAGTTCTTC
J: TRBJ2-7; size: many; D: .; V: TRBV29-1; CDR3: CSVEGPGTHYEQYF; DNA: TGCAGCGTTGAAGGCCCGGGGACACACTACGAGCAGTACTTC
J: TRBJ2-7; size: few; D: .; V: TRBV19; CDR3: CASGDPSYEQYF; DNA: TGTGCCAGCGGGGACCCTTCTTACGAGCAGTACTTC
J: TRBJ2-1; size: many; D: .; V: TRBV12-3/TRBV12-4; CDR3: CASSLALVDEQFF; DNA: TGTGCCAGCAGTTTAGCGCTGGTCGATGAGCAGTTCTTC
J: TRBJ2-3; size: few; D: .; V: TRBV7-9; CDR3: CASSFRQGGIRNTQYF; DNA: TGTGCCAGCAGCTTTCGGCAGGGGGGTATAAGGAATACGCAGTATTTT
J: TRBJ2-5; size: .; D: .; V: TRBV28; CDR3: CASSLRDLRKETQYF; DNA: TGTGCCAGCAGTCTCCGGGATCTTAGAAAAGAGACCCAGTACTTC
J: TRBJ2-7; size: few; D: .; V: TRBV28; CDR3: CASSLFPGTAYEQYF; DNA: TGTGCCAGCAGTTTATTCCCCGGGACTGCGTACGAGCAGTACTTC
J: TRBJ2-3; size: .; D: TRBD2; V: TRBV19; CDR3: CASSIDHSGTTDTQYF; DNA: TGTGCCAGTAGTATAGATCACAGCGGGACCACAGATACGCAGTATTTT
J: TRBJ1-5; size: .; D: .; V: TRBV11-2; CDR3: CASSLKGTDQPQHF; DNA: TGTGCCAGCAGCTTAAAAGGAACGGACCAGCCCCAGCATTTT
J: TRBJ1-2; size: many; D: TRBD1; V: TRBV5-1; CDR3: CASSLTGTAYGYTF; DNA: TGCGCCAGCAGCTTAACCGGGACAGCCTATGGCTACACCTTC
J: TRBJ2-1; size: .; D: TRBD2; V: TRBV14; CDR3: CASSPLGLAEADSYNEQFF; DNA: TGTGCCAGCAGCCCCCTGGGACTAGCGGAAGCGGACTCCTACAATGAGCAGTTCTTC
J: TRBJ2-2; size: .; D: .; V: TRBV15; CDR3: CATSDGVPGELFF; DNA: TGTGCCACCAGCGATGGGGTACCCGGGGAGCTGTTTTTT
J: TRBJ2-1; size: .; D: .; V: TRBV7-8; CDR3: CASSLLADNEQFF; DNA: TGTGCCAGCAGTCTCTTAGCGGACAATGAGCAGTTCTTC
J: TRBJ2-2; size: .; D: .; V: TRBV20-1; CDR3: CSARDPRIRTGGELFF; DNA: TGCAGTGCTAGAGATCCCCGGATAAGAACGGGCGGGGAGCTGTTTTTT